This TCR beta chain was sequenced in a study of pediatric ulcerative colitis (dated by TCRdb to between 2018 and 2020). Describing the broader study: Among the ulcerative colitis patients, about seven had pancolitis and two had left-sided colitis, and histology in every patient was consistent with ulcerative colitis. From eight or nine newly diagnosed, treatment-naive pediatric ulcerative colitis patients and a few non-IBD control children, paired blood and rectal samples were collected. By Pediatric Ulcerative Colitis Activity Index, a couple of patients had mild disease, four had moderate disease and three had acute severe colitis.

For this clone: No cognate antigen has been identified for it. Base qualities are missing; no much larger clone stands one base away.

Overall study results and their limits: The healthy control group was small, with only a handful of individuals. A couple of rectal CDR3 clonotypes were found in every ulcerative colitis patient but in no control. For technical reasons, blood samples from a couple of patients gave substantially fewer templates, and these samples were excluded from the blood-rectal overlap analysis. Because repertoires came from total lymphocyte DNA, patterns in rare subsets such as regulatory T cells may not be reflected. Features of the rectal repertoire distinguished controls, mild-moderate colitis patients and acute severe colitis patients, and in acute severe colitis, rectal diversity was reduced because of clonal expansions. Significantly higher autologous blood-rectal clonal overlap was found in ulcerative colitis patients than in controls, which suggested increased T cell trafficking to inflamed tissue. Blood-derived T cells may have been included in the rectal pinch biopsies, particularly in patients with overt colitis.

During colonoscopy, one to two rectal pinch biopsies were obtained for research purposes. Before the diagnostic colonoscopy, none of the ulcerative colitis patients had been given immunosuppressive medication. Rectal biopsies were digested with proteinase K before DNA isolation. The Wizard kit (Promega) was used to extract genomic DNA from both blood and intestinal samples. The CDR3 measures 15 amino acids from cysteine to phenylalanine. Solely the CDR3 DNA is kept, with 45 bases framed from the first base. V loses 0 bases of germline sequence and J loses 6 bases, and the interval between the two ends is 12 bases. From the germline V gene, CDR1 is SGHTA and CDR2 is FQGNSA. Using the immunoSEQ TRB Survey service, rearranged CDR3 beta regions were amplified from genomic DNA with multiplex V and J primers. Survey-level sequencing depth of up to 500,000 reads per sample was used to keep depth equal across samples. Libraries were purified and pooled, and sequencing was performed on Illumina technology. From the authors' description of their analysis: immunoSEQ online tools were used for productive clonality, sample overlap, pairwise scatters, CDR3 beta length, V/D/J gene usage and productiveness. Alongside Shannon and Simpson indices, calculated diversity was computed as the number of unique rearrangements divided by total templates, multiplied by 100. For principal component analysis, Z-score normalized data were analyzed with the R prcomp function and the ggbiplot package. Morisita's index was used to measure clonal overlap between blood and rectum within each subject. The source is immuneACCESS, and TCRdb retained only in-frame sequences with V and J called. Part of the clones is not carried over; for the studies checked, unresolved V genes explain less than half of this, and the remainder is unexplained. Clone size and the V and J calls come from that table; the DNA yielded D and trimming. The sample table lists tens of thousands of clones, about four fifths of them with a count of one. The ten largest make up over 3% of the sample.

Sample: gut tissue. Recombination joined TRBV7-2 with TRBJ1-5, with TRBD1 as a weak D call on 6 bases. The receptor's source is a girl aged 10-17 years with moderate ulcerative colitis. The nucleotide sequence is given as TGTGCCAGCAGCTTAGCCACAGGGTTAAGTCAGCCCCAGCATTTT. The resulting protein is CASSLATGLSQPQHF. Full variable domain (CDR3 extended with the reference TRBV7-2 and TRBJ1-5 proteins): GAGVSQSPSNKVTEKGKDVELRCDPISGHTALYWYRQSLGQGLEFLIYFQGNSAPDKSGLPSDRFSAERTGGSVSTLTIQRTQQEDSAVYLCASSLATGLSQPQHFGDGTRLSIL.